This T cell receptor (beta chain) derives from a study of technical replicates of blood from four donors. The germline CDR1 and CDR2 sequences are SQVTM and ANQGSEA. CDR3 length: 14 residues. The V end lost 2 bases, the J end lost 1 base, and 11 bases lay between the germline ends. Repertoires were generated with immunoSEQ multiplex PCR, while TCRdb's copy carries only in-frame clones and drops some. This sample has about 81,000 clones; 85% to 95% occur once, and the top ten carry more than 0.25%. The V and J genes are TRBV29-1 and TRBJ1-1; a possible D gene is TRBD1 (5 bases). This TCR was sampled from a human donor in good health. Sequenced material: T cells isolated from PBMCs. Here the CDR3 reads CSVENRGTNTEAFF. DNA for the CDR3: TGCAGCGTTGAAAATCGGGGGACGAACACTGAAGCTTTCTTT.